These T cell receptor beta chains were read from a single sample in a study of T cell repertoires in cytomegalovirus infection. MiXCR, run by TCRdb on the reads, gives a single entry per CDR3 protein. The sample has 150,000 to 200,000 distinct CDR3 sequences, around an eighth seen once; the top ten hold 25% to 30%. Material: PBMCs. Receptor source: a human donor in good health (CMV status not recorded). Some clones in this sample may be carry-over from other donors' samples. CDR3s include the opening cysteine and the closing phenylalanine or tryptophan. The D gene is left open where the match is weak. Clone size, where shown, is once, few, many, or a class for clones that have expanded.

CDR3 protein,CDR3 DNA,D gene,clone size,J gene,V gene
CASTMYPGQGAGYTF,TGTGCCAGCACCATGTATCCTGGACAGGGGGCTGGCTACACCTTC,TRBD1,many,TRBJ1-2,TRBV7-2
CSVGTGGLGNTIYF,TGCAGCGTCGGAACAGGGGGCCTTGGAAACACCATATATTTT,TRBD1,few,TRBJ1-3,TRBV29-1
CASSSTTGGGYTF,TGTGCCAGTAGCTCGACTACAGGCGGCGGCTACACCTTC,.,.,TRBJ1-2,TRBV19
CASSLADGGRATYF,TGTGCCAGCAGCTTAGCGGATGGTGGGAGGGCCACGTATTTT,TRBD2,many,TRBJ2-3,TRBV7-9
CASSLGTQGTEAFF,TGCGCCAGCAGCTTGGGGACTCAGGGGACTGAAGCTTTCTTT,.,.,TRBJ1-1,TRBV5-1
CASSSLLSGETNNEQFF,TGTGCCAGCAGCTCGCTCCTTAGCGGGGAGACCAACAATGAGCAGTTCTTC,TRBD2,few,TRBJ2-1,TRBV7-9
CASSYEGQGKSPLHF,TGTGCCAGCAGTTACGAGGGACAGGGCAAGTCACCCCTCCACTTT,TRBD1,.,TRBJ1-6,TRBV6-2/TRBV6-3
CASSARQGMIADTQYF,TGTGCCAGCAGCGCGCGACAGGGAATGATAGCAGATACGCAGTATTTT,TRBD1,many,TRBJ2-3,TRBV5-5
CSARSFGGDQETQYF,TGCAGTGCTAGAAGTTTTGGGGGGGACCAAGAGACCCAGTACTTC,TRBD2,few,TRBJ2-5,TRBV20-1
CASSRVGQGRAGTEAFF,TGTGCCAGCAGTCGGGTAGGACAGGGGAGGGCCGGCACTGAAGCTTTCTTT,TRBD1,many,TRBJ1-1,TRBV6-5
CASSFFTDTQYF,TGTGCCAGCAGCTTCTTCACAGATACGCAGTATTTT,.,many,TRBJ2-3,TRBV7-2
CASSSTPSIQFF,TGTGCCAGCAGCTCTACGCCATCCATCCAGTTCTTC,.,many,TRBJ2-1,TRBV11-3